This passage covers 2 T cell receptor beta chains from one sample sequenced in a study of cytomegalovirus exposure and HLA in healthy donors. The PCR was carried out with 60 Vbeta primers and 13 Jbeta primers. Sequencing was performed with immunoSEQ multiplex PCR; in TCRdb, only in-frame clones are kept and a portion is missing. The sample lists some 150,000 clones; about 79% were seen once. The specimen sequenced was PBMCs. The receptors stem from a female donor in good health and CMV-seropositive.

This CDR3 is CASSPRRRDTQYF. Written as DNA, the CDR3 is TGTGCCAGCAGTCCCCGACGGAGGGATACGCAGTATTTT. This chain connects TRBV27 to TRBJ2-3; maybe TRBD2 (5 bases). The CDR3 runs 13 residues. Trimming cost V 5 bases and J 6 bases, with 12 bases left between them. CDR1 and CDR2 from the germline V gene are MNHEY and SMNVEV (reference sequence).

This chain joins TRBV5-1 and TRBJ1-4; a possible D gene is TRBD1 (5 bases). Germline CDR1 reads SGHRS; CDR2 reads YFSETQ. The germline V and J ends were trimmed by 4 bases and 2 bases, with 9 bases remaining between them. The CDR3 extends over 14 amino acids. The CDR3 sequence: CASSGGTTNEKLFF. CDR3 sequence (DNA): TGCGCCAGCAGCGGGGGGACGACTAATGAAAAACTGTTTTTT.